The clone carrying this T cell receptor (beta chain) was counted a few times. Trimming took off 2 bases at V and 3 bases at J, with 11 bases between the two ends. Germline-derived CDR1 and CDR2 are MGHDK and SYGVNS. The CDR3 sequence is 15 residues long. This record comes from a study of blood T cells in healthy people across ages. Each sample yielded at least 5 micrograms of PBMC total RNA. It was with a sample-barcoded 5' primer and a J-beta primer mix that a second PCR of roughly 7 to 12 cycles was run. MiXCR, applied by TCRdb to the 5' RACE reads, yields one record per CDR3 protein. Among roughly 1,700,000 distinct CDR3 sequences listed, about 30% were seen once.

The TCR originated in a woman in her twenties or thirties in good health. Sequenced sample: blood. V and J are TRBV25-1 and TRBJ2-1, with D perhaps being TRBD1 or TRBD2 (7 bases each). In DNA, the CDR3 is TGTGCCAGCAGTGAACAGGGGGGGTTCTACAATGAGCAGTTCTTC. Amino acids: CASSEQGGFYNEQFF.